The sequence of this TCR beta chain was determined in a study of blood T cell repertoires in COVID-19. The germline CDR1 and CDR2 sequences are SNHLY and FYNNEI. This CDR3 comprises 11 residues. V was clipped by 10 bases and J by 5 bases; unmatched bases: 4. Generated by immunoSEQ multiplex PCR, the TCRdb table keeps only in-frame clones and is missing some. The sample lists roughly 100,000 clones; about 76% were seen once. Sequenced material: peripheral blood. This TCR was sampled from an elderly man with acute or convalescent COVID-19. The J gene is TRBJ1-2, the V gene TRBV2, with TRBD1 matching 7 bases. CDR3 residues: CATRRGYGYTF. The CDR3 DNA reads TGTGCCACCCGCAGGGGGTATGGCTACACCTTC.